The sample holds many counts of the clone carrying this T cell receptor (beta chain). The antigen remains undetermined. Germline V CDR1 and CDR2: SGHTA, FQGTGA. Unmatched junction bases numbered 3, after V lost 5 bases and J lost 7 bases. The CDR3 runs to 13 residues. cDNA molecules, individually, were tagged with unique molecular identifiers. TCRdb called the 5' RACE reads again in MiXCR, with one record for every CDR3 protein. The sample has some 64,000 distinct CDR3 sequences; 20% are singletons. These data belong to a study of early T cells in non-severe SARS-CoV-2 infection. In the study overall: Alpha and beta chains were unpaired, from unsorted whole-blood bulk RNA. Findings of the study overall: Comparison of clonotypes with VDJdb favored anti-spike CD8 responses while missing private and CD4 specificities.

The TCR originated in an adult who was a healthcare worker with PCR-confirmed SARS-CoV-2 infection or an uninfected control (not recorded which). The sample was whole blood, taken at baseline. J is TRBJ2-1 and V is TRBV7-3, with 9 nucleotides matching TRBD1. The CDR3 DNA is TGTGCCAGCAGCCCCGGACAGGGGAATGAGCAGTTCTTC. This sequence encodes CASSPGQGNEQFF.